The present entry profiles one TCR beta chain with its context. The target of this receptor is not known. Base-call qualities are not available, and no considerably larger clone is one nucleotide away. The library was built by means of the immunoSEQ multiplex PCR assay. TCRdb mirrors the immuneACCESS table, restricted to in-frame sequences. Some clones are absent from its copies; in checked studies, under half trace to an unresolved V gene, and the reason for the others is unknown. In this sample the table shows about 380,000 clones, around 93% of which occur a single time. Clones ranked in the top ten supply 0.015% to 0.025% of the sample. According to the germline V gene, CDR1 reads MGHRA and CDR2 reads YSYEKL. The V and J ends are trimmed by 1 base and 6 bases, leaving 10 bases between them. Including cysteine and phenylalanine, the CDR3 has 13 amino acids. The sequence is cut down to CDR3 DNA, 39 bases in frame from base 1.

These data originate in a study of shared T cell receptors in the human thymus (dated by TCRdb to about 2021). About the study as a whole: The study examined how the human thymus generates shared, self-reactive T-cell receptor alpha chains.

The sample comprised thymocytes. The TCR was taken from a human donor. The sequence joins TRBV4-1 to TRBJ2-7; the D gene assignment is ambiguous. In nucleotides, the sequence is TGCGCCAGCAGCCAAGTTGTTGGAAGCGAGCAGTACTTC. Translated, it reads CASSQVVGSEQYF.